Listed here are 2 T cell receptor beta chains from one sample, sequenced in a study of cytomegalovirus exposure and HLA in healthy donors. This PCR relied on a set of 60 Vbeta primers and 13 Jbeta primers. Using immunoSEQ multiplex PCR, the repertoire was profiled, and TCRdb retains in-frame clones only, with some absent. Of tens of thousands of clones listed, roughly 73% are singletons. Sequencing input: PBMCs. These receptors were collected from a man aged 40-49 years in good health and CMV-seronegative.

This chain uses TRBV19 with TRBJ1-5; D is unresolved. Germline V gives CDR1 LNHDA, CDR2 SQIVND (reference sequence). This CDR3 is 16 amino acids long. V shed 0 bases and J shed 11 bases, with 20 bases lying between them. CDR3 sequence reads: CASSIDHFSGEGAQHF. CDR3 sequence (DNA): TGTGCCAGTAGTATAGATCATTTTTCCGGGGAAGGAGCCCAGCATTTT.

This chain uses TRBV30 with TRBJ2-7, with 9 nucleotides matching TRBD2. Trimming took 0 bases from V and 5 from J; bases not matched to a gene: 5. CDR1 and CDR2 (germline): GTSNPN, SVGIG (reference sequence). The CDR3 loop spans 14 amino acids. The chain's CDR3 is CAWSVLAGEHEQYF. The CDR3 DNA reads TGTGCCTGGAGTGTATTAGCGGGAGAACACGAGCAGTACTTC.